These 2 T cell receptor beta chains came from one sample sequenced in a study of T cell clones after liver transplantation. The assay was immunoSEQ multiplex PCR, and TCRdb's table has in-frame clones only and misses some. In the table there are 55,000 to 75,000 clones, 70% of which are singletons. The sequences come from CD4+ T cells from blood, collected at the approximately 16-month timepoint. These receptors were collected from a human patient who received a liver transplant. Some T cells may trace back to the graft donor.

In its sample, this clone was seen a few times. CDR3 protein: CASRQPGRDNYGYTF. The CDR3 DNA is TGTGCCAGCAGACAACCGGGACGAGACAACTATGGCTACACCTTC. This chain uses TRBV6-5 with TRBJ1-2; TRBD1 might be the D (5 bases). Deletions cut 6 bases from V and 2 bases from J, with 16 bases between. Per the germline V gene, CDR1 is MNHEY and CDR2 is SVGAGI. The CDR3 consists of 15 residues.

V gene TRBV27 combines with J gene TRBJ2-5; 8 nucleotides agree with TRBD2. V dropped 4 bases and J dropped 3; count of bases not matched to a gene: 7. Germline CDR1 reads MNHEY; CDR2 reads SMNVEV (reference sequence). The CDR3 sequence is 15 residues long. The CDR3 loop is CASSSPSGSEETQYF. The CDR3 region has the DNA TGTGCCAGCAGTTCCCCTAGCGGGTCAGAAGAGACCCAGTACTTC.